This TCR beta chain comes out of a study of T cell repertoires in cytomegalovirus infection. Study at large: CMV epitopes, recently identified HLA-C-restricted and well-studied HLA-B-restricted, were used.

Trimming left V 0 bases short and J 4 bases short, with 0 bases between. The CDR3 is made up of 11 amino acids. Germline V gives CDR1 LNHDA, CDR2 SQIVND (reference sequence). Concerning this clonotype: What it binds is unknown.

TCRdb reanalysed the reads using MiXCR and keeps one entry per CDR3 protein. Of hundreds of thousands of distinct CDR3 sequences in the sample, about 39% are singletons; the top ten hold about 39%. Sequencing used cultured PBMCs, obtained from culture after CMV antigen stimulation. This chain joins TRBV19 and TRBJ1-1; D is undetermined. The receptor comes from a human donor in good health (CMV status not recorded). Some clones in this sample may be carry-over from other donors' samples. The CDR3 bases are TGTGCCAGTAGTATAGACACTGAAGCTTTCTTT. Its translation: CASSIDTEAFF.